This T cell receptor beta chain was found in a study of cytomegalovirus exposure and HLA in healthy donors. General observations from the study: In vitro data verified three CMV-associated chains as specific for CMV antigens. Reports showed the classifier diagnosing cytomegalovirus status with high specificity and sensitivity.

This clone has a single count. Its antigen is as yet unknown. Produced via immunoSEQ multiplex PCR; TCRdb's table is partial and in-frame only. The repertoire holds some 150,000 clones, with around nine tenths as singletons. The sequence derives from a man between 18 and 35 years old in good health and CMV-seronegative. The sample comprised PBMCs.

CDR3 sequence (DNA): TGTGCCAGCAGCCCGGAAACCGGGACAGGATTTGAAAAACTGTTTTTT. It is translated as CASSPETGTGFEKLFF. This chain joins TRBV5-4 and TRBJ1-4, with 8 bases aligning to TRBD1. The length of the CDR3 is 16 residues. Germline CDR1 SGHNT, CDR2 YYREEE (reference sequence). V lost 4 bases to trimming and J lost 7 bases; unmatched junction nucleotides: 12.